A single T cell receptor beta chain is shown here with its context. The data belong to a study of monozygotic twins with inflammatory bowel disease. The CDR3 is made up of 15 amino acids. Germline V gene lookup returns CDR1 SGHRS and CDR2 YFSETQ. TCRdb reworked the 5' RACE reads into one entry per CDR3 protein, no DNA. The sample table includes about 350,000 distinct CDR3 sequences. This clonotype originated in a human donor with ulcerative colitis or Crohn's disease, or a healthy co-twin of an affected twin (not recorded which). Sequenced sample: blood. This sequence joins TRBV5-1 and TRBJ2-2. The CDR3 sequence: CASSPRAGDSRELFF.